The clone carrying this T cell receptor (beta chain) was observed a few times. The data are from a study of regulatory T cells in long-lasting Graves disease. Germline-derived CDR1 and CDR2 are LNHDA and SQIVND (reference sequence). V was trimmed by 2 bases and J by 3 bases, leaving 13 bases between them. The CDR3 contains 15 residues. Noted time point: newly diagnosed GD, antithyroid drugs for less than 3 months. RNA extracted from PBMCs served as the sequencing template. Through Arm-PCR of CDR3 regions and iRepertoire HTBI primers, TCR beta libraries were built. TCRdb reprocessed the multiplex PCR reads with MiXCR, giving one entry per CDR3 protein. The sample holds over 500,000 distinct CDR3 sequences, about 16% seen once. These same data were also listed under a study on T cells in Graves' hyperthyroidism and ophthalmopathy.

This receptor was identified in a man aged 18 to 35 with Graves disease. Material: peripheral blood mononuclear cells (PBMCs), obtained at new diagnosis, from a patient treated with antithyroid drugs. This chain connects TRBV19 to TRBJ1-2, with D tentatively TRBD1 (5 bases). The CDR3 sequence is CASSISGRAYYGYTF. The DNA of the CDR3 is TGTGCCAGTAGTATAAGCGGCAGGGCCTACTATGGCTACACCTTC.